Below are 27 T cell receptor beta chains sequenced from a single sample in a study of early T cells in non-severe SARS-CoV-2 infection. From the 5' RACE reads, TCRdb called clonotypes with MiXCR, one entry per CDR3 protein. Among about 56,000 distinct CDR3 sequences listed, more than 13% were seen once. The sequencing used whole blood, collected at baseline. The receptors here all came from an adult who was a healthcare worker with PCR-confirmed SARS-CoV-2 infection or an uninfected control (not recorded which).

This clonotype was detected a few times. This sequence joins TRBV19 and TRBJ2-1; TRBD2 matches at 7 bases. The CDR3 runs 14 residues. CDR1 and CDR2 from the germline V gene are LNHDA and SQIVND (reference sequence). Unmatched junction bases numbered 7, after V lost 0 bases and J lost 11 bases. The CDR3, as DNA: TGTGCCAGTAGTATAGAAGGACTAGTAGTGAAGCAGTTCTTC. Translating gives CASSIEGLVVKQFF.

The CDR3 region is CSARPLIAGGYNEQFF. DNA for the CDR3: TGCAGTGCTAGACCCCTTATAGCGGGAGGCTACAATGAGCAGTTCTTC. This chain links TRBV20-1 with TRBJ2-1, with 10 nucleotides matching TRBD2. The V gene end was trimmed by 2 bases and the J gene end by 3 bases; junction bases not matched to a gene: 7. CDR3 size: 16 residues. Germline V gives CDR1 DFQATT, CDR2 SNEGSKA (reference sequence).

This chain uses TRBV7-6 with TRBJ1-1, with D possibly TRBD1 on 5 matching bases. The germline V gene encodes CDR1 SGHVS and CDR2 FNYEAQ. The length of the CDR3 is 14 residues. The V and J ends lost 2 bases and 4 bases respectively, with 11 bases between them. CDR3 residues: CASSLTRGSTEAFF. In DNA, the CDR3 is TGTGCCAGCAGCTTAACCCGGGGGAGCACTGAAGCTTTCTTT.

This clonotype was seen at least ten times. The chain couples TRBV29-1 to TRBJ1-1, with D perhaps TRBD1 (6 bases). This CDR3 has 11 residues. Per the germline V gene, CDR1 is SQVTM and CDR2 is ANQGSEA. V was shortened by 4 bases and J by 8 bases, with 11 bases between the two germline ends. The DNA of the CDR3 is TGCAGCGTTGTACTCGGGGGCGAAGCTTTCTTT. This translates into CSVVLGGEAFF.

This clonotype was seen more than once but under ten times. This chain connects TRBV12-3 or TRBV12-4 to TRBJ2-5; weak D call: TRBD2 (6 bases). The germline V and J ends were trimmed by 6 bases and 4 bases, with 9 bases remaining between them. The CDR3 contains 12 residues. The CDR3 DNA reads TGTGCCAGCAGGGTCGGGGGAGAGACCCAGTACTTC. Translation gives CASRVGGETQYF.

V gene TRBV19 combines with J gene TRBJ2-7; weak D call: TRBD1 (6 bases). V was clipped by 6 bases and J by 4 bases, with 10 bases between them. The CDR3 is made up of 12 amino acids. Germline CDR1 LNHDA, CDR2 SQIVND (reference sequence). CDR3: CASSPTGYEQYF. The DNA of the CDR3 is TGTGCCAGTAGCCCGACAGGATACGAGCAGTACTTC.

The sample holds a few counts of this clonotype. The rearrangement joins TRBV7-8 to TRBJ2-7; 11 positions agree with TRBD2. J gave up 0 bases and V 0 bases, and 1 base lay outside the gene matches. Per germline, CDR1 SGHVS and CDR2 FQNEAQ. The CDR3 is 16 residues long. CDR3 amino acids: CASSLAGTSGSYEQYF. The CDR3, as DNA: TGTGCCAGCAGCTTAGCGGGGACTAGCGGCTCCTACGAGCAGTACTTC.

This clonotype showed up just a few times. The rearrangement joins TRBV9 to TRBJ2-3; possible D gene TRBD2, 5 bases. V gave up 0 bases and J gave up 4 bases, with 12 bases separating them. This CDR3 region has 15 residues. Germline CDR1 SGDLS, CDR2 YYNGEE. This CDR3 reads CASSVGGSGSDTQYF. The CDR3 DNA reads as TGTGCCAGCAGCGTAGGTGGGAGCGGTTCAGATACGCAGTATTTT.

This clonotype has ten or more counts. The chain has TRBV20-1 and TRBJ1-5; TRBD1 agrees at 7 bases. CDR3 length equals 16 residues. In germline, CDR1 is DFQATT, CDR2 SNEGSKA (reference sequence). Trimming took 0 bases from V and 5 from J; bases not matched to a gene: 10. The CDR3 protein is CSARDSSRGSDQPQHF. DNA of the CDR3: TGCAGTGCTAGAGACTCGAGCAGGGGGTCGGATCAGCCCCAGCATTTT.

This clonotype was counted a few times. The chain has TRBV20-1 and TRBJ2-1, with 8 bases that match TRBD2. This CDR3 spans 13 amino acids. Germline V gene lookup returns CDR1 DFQATT and CDR2 SNEGSKA (reference sequence). CDR3 bases: TGCAGGGTATCTGGCGGGAGGATCAATGAGCAGTTCTTC. As protein: CRVSGGRINEQFF.

This clonotype has more than one count but fewer than ten. The chain has TRBV20-1 and TRBJ2-1; TRBD2 matches at 10 bases. The germline CDR1 and CDR2 sequences are DFQATT and SNEGSKA (reference sequence). CDR3 length equals 12 residues. J lost 14 bases, V lost 6 bases, and 10 bases had no gene match. The CDR3 loop is CSAPGTSETEFF. The DNA of the CDR3 is TGCAGTGCCCCCGGGACTAGCGAGACGGAGTTCTTC.

The chain joins TRBV12-3 or TRBV12-4 to TRBJ2-7; possibly TRBD1 or TRBD2 for D (5 bases each). The CDR3 runs to 14 residues. Trimming shortened V by 6 bases and J by 0 bases, and 12 bases separated the two germline ends. The CDR3 loop reads CASSTGTFSYEQYF. The CDR3 coding sequence is TGTGCCAGCAGCACCGGGACCTTCTCCTACGAGCAGTACTTC.

The J gene is TRBJ1-6, the V gene TRBV30, with D hard to call. V lost 3 bases and J lost 10, with 13 bases in between. CDR3 length: 13 amino acids. From germline, CDR1 is GTSNPN and CDR2 SVGIG (reference sequence). DNA for the CDR3: TGTGCCTGGAGAACAAGAAATCTATCACCCCTCCACTTT. This gives the protein CAWRTRNLSPLHF.

This clonotype was counted ten times or more. The V call is TRBV5-1, the J call TRBJ2-4; D assignment may be TRBD1 or TRBD2 (5 bases each). The germline V gene encodes CDR1 SGHRS and CDR2 YFSETQ. The germline V and J ends were trimmed by 5 bases and 7 bases, with 19 bases remaining between them. There are 15 residues in the CDR3. Here the CDR3 reads CASRRGEGSINIQYF. CDR3 bases: TGCGCCAGCAGAAGGGGAGAGGGAAGTATCAACATTCAGTACTTC.

This clonotype was seen only a few times. This chain links TRBV5-5 with TRBJ2-5; D not certain. CDR3 size: 13 residues. Trimming stripped 5 bases from V and 4 bases from J, with 12 bases between. The germline CDR1 and CDR2 sequences are SGHKS and YYEKEE (reference sequence). The CDR3 loop is CASSSQWVETQYF. CDR3 nucleotide sequence: TGTGCCAGCAGTTCACAGTGGGTAGAGACCCAGTACTTC.

This clonotype was counted between two and nine times. This chain joins TRBV14 and TRBJ2-7, with 13 bases identical to TRBD2. Germline values: CDR1 SGHDN, CDR2 FVKESK. V gave up 4 bases and J gave up 3 bases; unmatched junction bases: 6. This CDR3 is 16 amino acids long. CDR3 sequence (DNA): TGTGCCAGCAGCCCAGGACTAGCGGGGGAGCACTACGAGCAGTACTTC. It codes for CASSPGLAGEHYEQYF.

V and J are TRBV12-3 or TRBV12-4 and TRBJ2-5; D may be TRBD1 (7 bases). V lost 6 bases and J lost 1, with 18 bases in between. The CDR3 extends over 16 amino acids. CDR3 loop: CASRPTQGRIQETQYF. The CDR3 bases are TGTGCCAGCAGGCCCACACAGGGGAGGATCCAAGAGACCCAGTACTTC.

This clonotype was seen only a few times. The chain employs TRBV19 and TRBJ2-7, with D tentatively TRBD1 (6 bases). CDR3 size: 13 residues. Germline V gives CDR1 LNHDA, CDR2 SQIVND (reference sequence). Trimming took 6 bases from V and 6 from J, leaving 15 bases between them. CDR3 nucleotide sequence: TGTGCCAGTAGACCCAGGGGTTCCGGCGAGCAGTACTTC. It is translated as CASRPRGSGEQYF.

The chain is built from TRBV4-1 and TRBJ1-2; no clear D. The CDR3 is made up of 16 amino acids. V shed 1 base and J shed 5 bases, with 17 bases lying between them. The V gene's germline CDR1 is MGHRA and CDR2 YSYEKL. CDR3 amino acids: CASSQVIEPSVYGYTF. The CDR3 DNA sequence: TGCGCCAGCAGCCAAGTCATAGAACCCTCTGTTTATGGCTACACCTTC.

The chain is built from TRBV7-9 and TRBJ2-1; D may be TRBD1 (6 bases). This CDR3 spans 12 amino acids. CDR1 SEHNR and CDR2 FQNEAQ come from the germline V gene (reference sequence). Trimming removed 3 bases from V and 16 bases from J, with 16 bases in between. CDR3 coding DNA: TGTGCCAGCAGCTTGCAGCAGGGGCGTTCATTCTTC. Amino acids: CASSLQQGRSFF.

The chain links TRBV14 to TRBJ1-1; D call uncertain. V lost 8 bases and J lost 0, with 10 bases in between. This CDR3 is 13 amino acids long. In germline, CDR1 is SGHDN, CDR2 FVKESK. Here the CDR3 DNA reads TGTGCCAGCGCCACCAGCATGAACACTGAAGCTTTCTTT. The encoded protein is CASATSMNTEAFF.

The CDR3 DNA is TGTGCCAGCTCACCACCCGGGACTAGCGGGAGTCTCACCTACAATGAGCAGTTCTTC. Translation gives CASSPPGTSGSLTYNEQFF. The chain joins TRBV18 to TRBJ2-1; the match to TRBD2 covers 14 bases. Germline trimming cut 0 bases from V and 2 bases from J; bases unmatched to any gene: 6. CDR1 is KGHSH, CDR2 LQKENI, per germline. The CDR3 covers 19 residues. Complete variable domain (other parts from reference TRBV18 and TRBJ2-1): NAGVMQNPRHLVRRRGQEARLRCSPMKGHSHVYWYRQLPEEGLKFMVYLQKENIIDESGMPKERFSAEFPKEGPSILRIQQVVRGDSAAYFCASSPPGTSGSLTYNEQFFGPGTRLTVL.

The CDR3 protein is CASSPRSGGNEQFF. DNA of the CDR3: TGTGCCAGCAGCCCGAGGTCGGGTGGGAATGAGCAGTTCTTC. The V gene is TRBV11-3, the J gene TRBJ2-1, with D unclear. Germline lookup yields CDR1 SGHNT and CDR2 YENEEA. The CDR3 is made up of 14 amino acids. V was shortened by 5 bases and J by 7 bases, with 15 bases between the two germline ends.

The chain couples TRBV5-1 to TRBJ2-5; 10 bases align to TRBD2. The CDR3 totals 16 residues. Germline CDR1 is SGHRS and CDR2 is YFSETQ. V shed 3 bases and J 2 bases; nucleotides not matched to a gene: 7. The CDR3: CASSSSGSGRQETQYF. Here the CDR3 DNA reads TGCGCCAGCAGCTCTAGCGGGAGCGGGCGGCAAGAGACCCAGTACTTC.

Many counts were recorded for this clonotype. V usage is TRBV7-6 and J usage is TRBJ2-1, with a tentative D call TRBD2 (6 bases). Germline V lookup: CDR1 SGHVS, CDR2 FNYEAQ. CDR3 size: 18 residues. Trimming left V 0 bases short and J 0 bases short, with 15 bases between. The CDR3 region has the DNA TGTGCCAGCAGCTTAGCGCGGAAGAGGGGAGGCTCCTACAATGAGCAGTTCTTC. This encodes CASSLARKRGGSYNEQFF.

The gene calls are TRBV6-5 and TRBJ2-5; 10 nucleotides align to TRBD1. CDR1 is MNHEY and CDR2 is SVGAGI in the germline V gene. J gave up 4 bases and V 3 bases, and 5 bases lay outside the gene matches. This CDR3 has 15 amino acids. CDR3: CASSYGQGVRETQYF. CDR3 in DNA: TGTGCCAGCAGTTATGGACAGGGGGTACGAGAGACCCAGTACTTC.

This clonotype was detected a few times. V gene TRBV2 combines with J gene TRBJ2-3; 14 nucleotides match TRBD2. The V gene end was trimmed by 3 bases and the J gene end by 5 bases; junction bases not matched to a gene: 1. The germline V gene encodes CDR1 SNHLY and CDR2 FYNNEI. This CDR3 is built from 15 residues. The CDR3 sequence: CASSEGTSGGDTQYF. As DNA, the CDR3 is TGTGCCAGCAGTGAGGGGACTAGCGGGGGAGATACGCAGTATTTT.